Below, 11 T cell receptor beta chains from the same sample are listed, as sequenced in a study of response to subunit inactivated influenza vaccine. TCRdb redid the calling of the RT-PCR reads with MiXCR, one entry per CDR3 protein. The data show a few hundred thousand distinct CDR3 sequences, over 9% seen once. This material consisted of non-naive T cells sorted from PBMCs, taken less than 15 days before vaccination. Receptor source: a man aged 45 to 65 who received an inactivated influenza vaccine.

This clonotype has only a few counts. The rearrangement joins TRBV20-1 to TRBJ1-3; no clear D. V gave up 6 bases and J gave up 0 bases, with 15 bases separating them. Germline V gene sequence: CDR1 DFQATT, CDR2 SNEGSKA (reference sequence). The CDR3 covers 15 residues. The CDR3 region is CSAEDGASSGNTIYF. As DNA, the CDR3 is TGCAGTGCAGAGGACGGCGCGTCCTCTGGAAACACCATATATTTT.

The V and J genes are TRBV12-3 or TRBV12-4 and TRBJ1-1; TRBD1 aligns across 7 bases. This CDR3 is 16 amino acids long. With 6 bases clipped from V and 4 bases from J, the junction kept 14 bases outside the gene matches. CDR3 bases: TGTGCCAGCAGCAAAACAGGGGAGCGGGGAGCCACTGAAGCTTTCTTT. Translating it yields CASSKTGERGATEAFF.

This clonotype was detected a few times. V usage is TRBV4-1 and J usage is TRBJ1-1; no definite D call. Germline V gives CDR1 MGHRA, CDR2 YSYEKL. The V gene lost 1 base and the J gene lost 0 bases, with 15 bases spanning the gap. The CDR3 extends over 17 amino acids. For the CDR3, the DNA is TGCGCCAGCAGCCAAGCGACCCCAGGACGGCTGAACACTGAAGCTTTCTTT. The encoded protein is CASSQATPGRLNTEAFF.

This clonotype was recorded a few times. The gene calls are TRBV5-5 and TRBJ1-2; D is unclear. V was clipped by 0 bases and J by 4 bases, with 10 bases between them. Per the germline V gene, CDR1 is SGHKS and CDR2 is YYEKEE (reference sequence). This CDR3 is 14 amino acids long. The CDR3 sequence: CASSLVGITYGYTF. The CDR3 region has the DNA TGTGCCAGCAGCTTGGTGGGAATTACCTATGGCTACACCTTC.

The V call is TRBV25-1, the J call TRBJ2-4; D gene uncertain. Germline lookup yields CDR1 MGHDK and CDR2 SYGVNS. V lost 11 bases, J lost 2 bases, and 16 bases lay in between. CDR3 length: 14 residues. CDR3 protein: CAAARRVTKNIQYF. In DNA, the CDR3 is TGTGCCGCTGCCCGTCGGGTGACCAAAAACATTCAGTACTTC.

The chain joins TRBV30 to TRBJ1-1, with no clear D. The CDR3 sequence is 12 residues long. The germline gives CDR1 GTSNPN, CDR2 SVGIG (reference sequence). Trimming shortened V by 2 bases and J by 2 bases, and 6 bases separated the two germline ends. The CDR3 DNA reads as TGTGCCTGGAGTAAGGCCAACACTGAAGCTTTCTTT. It is translated as CAWSKANTEAFF.

The chain has TRBV6-1 and TRBJ2-1, with 13 positions matching TRBD2. The CDR3 is made up of 18 amino acids. CDR1 is MNHNS and CDR2 is SASEGT in the germline V gene. Losses at the gene ends were 5 bases for V and 3 bases for J; bases not matched to a gene: 10. In DNA form, the CDR3 reads TGTGCCAGCAGTCGTACGCCGGGACTAGCGGGAAGCTACAATGAGCAGTTCTTC. Translation: CASSRTPGLAGSYNEQFF.

Only a few counts were recorded for this clonotype. The chain combines TRBV29-1 with TRBJ1-6; D is perhaps TRBD1 (6 bases). Germline V lookup: CDR1 SQVTM, CDR2 ANQGSEA. V was trimmed by 0 bases and J by 0 bases, leaving 24 bases between them. The CDR3 runs 21 residues. The CDR3 region is CSVEDPMTGGFNSSYNSPLHF. CDR3 nucleotides: TGCAGCGTTGAAGACCCGATGACGGGGGGCTTTAATAGCTCCTATAATTCACCCCTCCACTTT.

The chain has TRBV6-2 or TRBV6-3 and TRBJ2-3, with a weak D call TRBD2 (6 bases). The V end lost 2 bases, the J end lost 2 bases, and 17 bases lay between the germline ends. This CDR3 comprises 17 residues. Germline CDR1 reads MNHEY; CDR2 reads SVGEGT. CDR3 in DNA: TGTGCCAGCAGTTACACTGGAGGGGTTTTACCCACAGATACGCAGTATTTT. This encodes CASSYTGGVLPTDTQYF.

V and J are TRBV29-1 and TRBJ2-2; D is perhaps TRBD1 (6 bases). V gave up 0 bases and J gave up 1 base, with 12 bases separating them. The CDR3 contains 16 residues. CDR1 and CDR2 (germline): SQVTM, ANQGSEA. The CDR3, as DNA: TGCAGCGTTGAAGATCGGGCCAGGGGGAACACCGGGGAGCTGTTTTTT. Amino acid sequence: CSVEDRARGNTGELFF.

This clonotype was counted at least ten times. This chain joins TRBV7-9 and TRBJ2-3; tentative D call: TRBD1 (6 bases). V shed 7 bases and J shed 5 bases, with 16 bases lying between them. The CDR3 has 14 residues. Germline CDR1 and CDR2: SEHNR and FQNEAQ (reference sequence). CDR3 DNA sequence: TGTGCCAGCAACAACCAGGGGTTCGGAGATACGCAGTATTTT. It translates to CASNNQGFGDTQYF.